The clone carrying this TCR beta chain turned up a few times. Its antigen remains unidentified. The sample comes from a study of beta chain features in type 1 diabetes. Broader study findings: Patients showed naive, central memory and Treg TCRB repertoires that appeared more similar than those of healthy donors.

Sequenced material consisted of expressed TCRB transcripts (all of the isolated RNA was reverse transcribed). Average reads for naive, central memory and regulatory T cell samples were about 3.57 million. Repertoires were generated with immunoSEQ multiplex PCR, while TCRdb's copy carries only in-frame clones and drops some. The table shows about 360,000 clones, with around an eighth occurring only once. Losses at the gene ends were 6 bases for V and 2 bases for J; bases not matched to a gene: 7. Germline loops: CDR1 MDHEN, CDR2 SYDVKM. CDR3 length: 16 residues. A single heparinised blood sample, averaging approximately 0.12 L, was obtained per donor. Central memory, naive, regulatory and stem cell-like memory CD4+ cells were sorted by CD45RO/CCR7/CD25/CD127/CD95/CD27.

This clonotype was sampled from a man aged 18 to 30 in good health. The V and J genes are TRBV28 and TRBJ2-3; TRBD2 matches at 11 bases. What was sequenced was naive CD4+ T cells from blood. CDR3 DNA sequence: TGTGCCAGCAGGGACGCTAGCGGGGGGCCCACAGATACGCAGTATTTT. Protein sequence: CASRDASGGPTDTQYF.